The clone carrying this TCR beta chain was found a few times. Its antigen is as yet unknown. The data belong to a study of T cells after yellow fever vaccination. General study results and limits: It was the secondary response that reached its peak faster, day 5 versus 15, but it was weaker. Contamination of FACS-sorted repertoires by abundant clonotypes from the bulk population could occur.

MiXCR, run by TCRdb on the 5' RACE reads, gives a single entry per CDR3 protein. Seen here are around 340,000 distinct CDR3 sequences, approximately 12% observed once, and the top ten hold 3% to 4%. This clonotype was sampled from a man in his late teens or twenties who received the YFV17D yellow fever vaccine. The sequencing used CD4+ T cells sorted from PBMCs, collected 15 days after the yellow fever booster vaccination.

Here the CDR3 DNA reads TGTGCCATCAGCGGGCTAGCGGGGGCCCGGGATACGCAGTATTTT. Amino acid sequence: CAISGLAGARDTQYF. The V gene is TRBV10-3, the J gene TRBJ2-3; 10 nucleotides agree with TRBD2. Germline V lookup: CDR1 ENHRY, CDR2 SYGVKD. CDR3 size: 15 residues. V was clipped by 6 bases and J by 6 bases; unmatched bases: 9.